This T cell receptor (beta chain) was sequenced during a study of CD8+ T cells in alopecia areata. Comment on this clone: The sample has other DNA sequences that encode this CDR3 too.

After isolation, RNA underwent reverse transcription to generate cDNA as the sequencing template. Using immunoSEQ multiplex PCR, the repertoire was profiled, and TCRdb retains in-frame clones only, with some absent. The sample contains 200,000 to 250,000 clones, more than 55% of which appear only once. Germline lookup yields CDR1 SQVTM and CDR2 ANQGSEA. CDR3 length equals 13 residues. V gave up 4 bases and J gave up 0 bases; unmatched junction bases: 1. The treatment here: oral pan-JAK inhibitor, 5-10 mg twice daily. This clonotype originated in a human donor with alopecia areata. This sample comprised CD4+ T cells sorted from blood, obtained around week 42, from a patient treated with tofacitinib. This chain connects TRBV29-1 to TRBJ2-7; 9 bases fit TRBD1. DNA of the CDR3: TGCAGCGTTGGACAGGGGGGCTCCTACGAGCAGTACTTC. It codes for CSVGQGGSYEQYF.